The T cell receptor (beta chain) described here comes from a study of blood T cell repertoires in COVID-19. This CDR3 is 16 amino acids long. The V segment lost 2 bases and the J segment 3 bases; nucleotides outside the gene matches: 7. Looked up from germline, CDR1 is SGHVS and CDR2 is FNYEAQ. Sequencing used immunoSEQ multiplex PCR; TCRdb keeps in-frame clones, though not all of them. Here the sample spans almost 80,000 clones, around 90% being singletons. This TCR came from a woman aged 80 or older with acute or convalescent COVID-19. V is TRBV7-6 and J is TRBJ2-3; TRBD2 aligns across 8 bases. Sample: peripheral blood. The CDR3 loop is CASSLPPGGRTDTQYF. The DNA for the CDR3 is TGTGCCAGCAGCTTACCTCCGGGGGGGCGAACAGATACGCAGTATTTT.